This entry describes one TCR beta chain. Its antigen target is currently unknown. Within one base of it there is no much larger clone, and no base qualities were kept. The sample carries other DNA sequences with the same CDR3. The library came from the immunoSEQ multiplex PCR assay. TCRdb re-hosts the immuneACCESS table, in-frame sequences only. Its copies lack some clones; in the studies checked, an unresolved V gene accounts for under half of them, and the cause for the rest is not known. This sample lists 74,000 or so clones; over 85% were detected once. The ten largest make up approximately 0.2% of the sample. V loses 5 bases of germline sequence and J loses 0 bases, and the interval between the two ends is 10 bases. The CDR3 numbers 15 residues from cysteine through phenylalanine. Of the read, only the CDR3 DNA is kept; its 45 bases are in frame from base 1. The germline V gene (reference sequence) yields SEHNR for CDR1 and FQNEAQ for CDR2.

This specimen comes from a study of T cell changes during pregnancy in multiple sclerosis (dated by TCRdb to about 2019). Broadly, across the study: In women with multiple sclerosis, the researchers looked at how the T cell repertoire shifted as pregnancy progressed.

The sequencing used CD4+ T cells from peripheral blood mononuclear cells, collected before pregnancy. The sequence joins TRBV7-9 to TRBJ1-4; the D gene assignment is ambiguous. The TCR comes from a female donor with multiple sclerosis, enrolled in a pregnancy study. The DNA is TGTGCCAGCAGCCCAAACCGCGCAACTAATGAAAAACTGTTTTTT. It encodes CASSPNRATNEKLFF.